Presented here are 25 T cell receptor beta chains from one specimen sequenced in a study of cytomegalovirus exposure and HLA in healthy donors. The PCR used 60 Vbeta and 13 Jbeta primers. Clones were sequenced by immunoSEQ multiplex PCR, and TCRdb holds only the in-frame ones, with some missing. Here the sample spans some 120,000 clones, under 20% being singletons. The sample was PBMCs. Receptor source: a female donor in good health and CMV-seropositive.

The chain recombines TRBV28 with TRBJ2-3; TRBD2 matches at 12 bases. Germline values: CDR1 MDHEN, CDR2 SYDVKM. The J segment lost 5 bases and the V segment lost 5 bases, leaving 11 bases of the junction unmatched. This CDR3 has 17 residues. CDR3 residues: CASSLPSLAGGQDTQYF. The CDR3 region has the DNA TGTGCCAGCAGTCTCCCCTCCCTAGCGGGGGGGCAAGATACGCAGTATTTT.

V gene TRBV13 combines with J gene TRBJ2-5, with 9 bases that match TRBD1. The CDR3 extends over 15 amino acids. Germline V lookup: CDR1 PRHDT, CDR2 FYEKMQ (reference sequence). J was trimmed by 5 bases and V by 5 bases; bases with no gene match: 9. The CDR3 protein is CASSTRGTGYETQYF. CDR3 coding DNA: TGTGCCAGCAGCACTCGCGGGACAGGGTATGAGACCCAGTACTTC.

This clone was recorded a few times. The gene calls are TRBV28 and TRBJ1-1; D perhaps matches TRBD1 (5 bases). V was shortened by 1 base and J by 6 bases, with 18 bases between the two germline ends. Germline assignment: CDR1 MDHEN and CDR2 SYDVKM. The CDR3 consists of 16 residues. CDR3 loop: CASSLSAAGSRSEAFF. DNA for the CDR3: TGTGCCAGCAGTTTATCGGCGGCAGGGTCGAGATCTGAAGCTTTCTTT.

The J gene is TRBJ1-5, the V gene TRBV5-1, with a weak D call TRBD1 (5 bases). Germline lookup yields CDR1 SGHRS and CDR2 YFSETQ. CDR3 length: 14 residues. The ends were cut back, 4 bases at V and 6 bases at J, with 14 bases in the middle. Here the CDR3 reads CASSPDQGGQPQHF. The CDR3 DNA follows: TGCGCCAGCAGCCCGGACCAGGGAGGTCAGCCCCAGCATTTT.

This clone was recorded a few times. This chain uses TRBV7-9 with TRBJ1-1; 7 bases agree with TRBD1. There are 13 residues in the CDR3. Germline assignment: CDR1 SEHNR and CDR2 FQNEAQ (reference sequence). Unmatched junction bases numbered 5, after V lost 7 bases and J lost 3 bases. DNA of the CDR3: TGTGCCAGCACACCAGGGGGGTACACTGAAGCTTTCTTT. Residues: CASTPGGYTEAFF.

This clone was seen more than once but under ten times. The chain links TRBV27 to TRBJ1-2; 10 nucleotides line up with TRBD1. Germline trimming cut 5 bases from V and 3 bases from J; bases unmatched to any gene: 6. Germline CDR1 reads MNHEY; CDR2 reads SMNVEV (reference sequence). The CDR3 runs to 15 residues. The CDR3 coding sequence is TGTGCCAGCAGTGAGATTGGACAGGGGGACTATGGCTACACCTTC. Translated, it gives CASSEIGQGDYGYTF.

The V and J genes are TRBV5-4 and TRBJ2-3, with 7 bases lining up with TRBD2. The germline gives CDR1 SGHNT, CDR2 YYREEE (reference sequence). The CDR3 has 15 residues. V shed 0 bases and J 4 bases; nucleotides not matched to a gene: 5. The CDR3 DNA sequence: TGTGCCAGCAGCTTGGGCGGGAGCGGCCCAGATACGCAGTATTTT. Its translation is CASSLGGSGPDTQYF.

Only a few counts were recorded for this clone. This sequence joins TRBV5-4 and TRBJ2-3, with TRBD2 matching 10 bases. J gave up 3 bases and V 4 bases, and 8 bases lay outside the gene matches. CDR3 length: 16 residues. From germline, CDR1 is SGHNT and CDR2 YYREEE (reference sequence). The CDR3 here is CASSISSGRTTDTQYF. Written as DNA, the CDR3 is TGTGCCAGCAGCATCTCTAGCGGGAGAACGACAGATACGCAGTATTTT.

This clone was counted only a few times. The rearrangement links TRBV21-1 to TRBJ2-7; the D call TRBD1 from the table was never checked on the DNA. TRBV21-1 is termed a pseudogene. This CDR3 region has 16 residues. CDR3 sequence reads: CASSKAGDRVNYEQYF. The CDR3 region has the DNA TGTGCCAGCAGCAAAGCGGGGGACAGGGTGAACTACGAGCAGTACTTC.

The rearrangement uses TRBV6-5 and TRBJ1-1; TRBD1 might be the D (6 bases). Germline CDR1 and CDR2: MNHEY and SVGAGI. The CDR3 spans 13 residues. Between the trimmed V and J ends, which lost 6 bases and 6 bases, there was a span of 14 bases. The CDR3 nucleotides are TGTGCCAGCAGACAGGGAGTGGGCGCTGAAGCTTTCTTT. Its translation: CASRQGVGAEAFF.

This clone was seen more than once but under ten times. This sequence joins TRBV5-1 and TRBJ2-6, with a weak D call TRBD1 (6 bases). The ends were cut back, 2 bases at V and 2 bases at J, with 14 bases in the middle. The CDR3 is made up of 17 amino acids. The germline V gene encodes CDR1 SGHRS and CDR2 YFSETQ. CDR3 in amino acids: CASSFELQGTGANVLTF. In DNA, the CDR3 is TGCGCCAGCAGCTTCGAACTACAGGGCACTGGGGCCAACGTCCTGACTTTC.

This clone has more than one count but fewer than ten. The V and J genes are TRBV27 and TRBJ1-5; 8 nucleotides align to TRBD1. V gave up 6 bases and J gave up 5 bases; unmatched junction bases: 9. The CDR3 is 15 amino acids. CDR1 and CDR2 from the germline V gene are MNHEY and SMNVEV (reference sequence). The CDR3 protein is CASRSSTGGDQPQHF. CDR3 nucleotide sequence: TGTGCCAGCAGATCGAGTACAGGGGGGGATCAGCCCCAGCATTTT.

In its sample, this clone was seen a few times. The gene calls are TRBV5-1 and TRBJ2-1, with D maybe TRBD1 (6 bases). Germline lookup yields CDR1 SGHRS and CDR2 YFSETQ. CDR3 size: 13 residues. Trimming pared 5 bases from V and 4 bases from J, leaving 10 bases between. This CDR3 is CASRDSLYNEQFF. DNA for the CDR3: TGCGCCAGCAGGGACAGCCTATACAATGAGCAGTTCTTC.

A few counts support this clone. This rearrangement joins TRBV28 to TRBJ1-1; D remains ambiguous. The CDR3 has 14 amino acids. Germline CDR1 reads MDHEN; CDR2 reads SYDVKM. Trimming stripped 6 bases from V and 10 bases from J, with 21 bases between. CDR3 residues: CASSSPSRRWVAFF. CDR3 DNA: TGTGCCAGCAGCAGTCCTTCGCGGAGGTGGGTAGCTTTCTTT.

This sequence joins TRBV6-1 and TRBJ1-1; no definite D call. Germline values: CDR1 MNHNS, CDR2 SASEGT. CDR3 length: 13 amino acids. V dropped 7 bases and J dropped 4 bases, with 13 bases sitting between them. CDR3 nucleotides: TGTGCCAGCAATGCTAACTCCGGCACTGAAGCTTTCTTT. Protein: CASNANSGTEAFF.

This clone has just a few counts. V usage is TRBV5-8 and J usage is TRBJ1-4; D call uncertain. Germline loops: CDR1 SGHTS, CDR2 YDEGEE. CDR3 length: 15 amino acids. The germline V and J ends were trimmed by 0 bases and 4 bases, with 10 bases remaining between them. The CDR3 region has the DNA TGTGCCAGCAGCTTGGTAACAGCCAATAATGAAAAACTGTTTTTT. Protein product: CASSLVTANNEKLFF.

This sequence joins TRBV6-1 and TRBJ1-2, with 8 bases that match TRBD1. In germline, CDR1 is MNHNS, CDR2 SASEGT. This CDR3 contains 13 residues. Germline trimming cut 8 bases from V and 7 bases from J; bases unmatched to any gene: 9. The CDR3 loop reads CASRTGTVRGYTF. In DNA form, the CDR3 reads TGTGCCAGCCGGACAGGGACCGTTCGTGGCTACACCTTC.

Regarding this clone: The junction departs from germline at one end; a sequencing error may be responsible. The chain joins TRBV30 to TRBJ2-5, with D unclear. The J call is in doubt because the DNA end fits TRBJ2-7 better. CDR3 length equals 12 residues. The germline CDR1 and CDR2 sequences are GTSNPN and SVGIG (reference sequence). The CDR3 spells CAWSVSSNEQYF. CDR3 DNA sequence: TGTGCCTGGAGTGTTTCCTCCAACGAGCAGTACTTC.

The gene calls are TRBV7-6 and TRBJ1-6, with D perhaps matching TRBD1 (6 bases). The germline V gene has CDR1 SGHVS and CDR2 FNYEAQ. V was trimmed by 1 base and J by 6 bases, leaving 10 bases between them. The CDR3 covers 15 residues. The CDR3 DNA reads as TGTGCCAGCAGCTTAGGTCGGACAGCTAATTCACCCCTCCACTTT. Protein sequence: CASSLGRTANSPLHF. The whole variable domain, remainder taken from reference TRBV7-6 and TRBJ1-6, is GAGVSQSPRYKVTKRGQDVALRCDPISGHVSLYWYRQALGQGPEFLTYFNYEAQQDKSGLPNDRFSAERPEGSISTLTIQRTEQRDSAMYRCASSLGRTANSPLHFGNGTRLTVT.

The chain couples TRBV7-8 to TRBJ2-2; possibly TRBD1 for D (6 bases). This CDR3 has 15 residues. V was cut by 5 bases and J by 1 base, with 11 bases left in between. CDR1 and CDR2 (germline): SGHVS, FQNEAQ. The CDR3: CASSTRDMNTGELFF. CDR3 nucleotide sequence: TGTGCCAGCAGCACCCGGGACATGAACACCGGGGAGCTGTTTTTT.

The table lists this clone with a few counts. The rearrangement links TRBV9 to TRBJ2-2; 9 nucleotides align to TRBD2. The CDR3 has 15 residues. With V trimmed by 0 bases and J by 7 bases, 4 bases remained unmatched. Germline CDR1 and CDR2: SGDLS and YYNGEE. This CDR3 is CASSVARGGRGELFF. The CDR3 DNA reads TGTGCCAGCAGCGTAGCGCGGGGGGGACGCGGGGAGCTGTTTTTT.

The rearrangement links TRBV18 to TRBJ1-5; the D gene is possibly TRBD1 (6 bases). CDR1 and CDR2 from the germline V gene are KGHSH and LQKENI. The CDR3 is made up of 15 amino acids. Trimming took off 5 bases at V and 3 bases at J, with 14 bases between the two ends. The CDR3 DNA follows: TGTGCCAGCTCAGAACAGGGTGCATTCAATCAGCCCCAGCATTTT. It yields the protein CASSEQGAFNQPQHF.

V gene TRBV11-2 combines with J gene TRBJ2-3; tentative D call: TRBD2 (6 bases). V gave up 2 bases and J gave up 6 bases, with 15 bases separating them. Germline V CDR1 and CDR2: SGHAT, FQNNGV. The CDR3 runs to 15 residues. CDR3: CASSLLRGLQDTQYF. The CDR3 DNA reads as TGTGCCAGCAGCTTATTAAGGGGACTTCAGGATACGCAGTATTTT.

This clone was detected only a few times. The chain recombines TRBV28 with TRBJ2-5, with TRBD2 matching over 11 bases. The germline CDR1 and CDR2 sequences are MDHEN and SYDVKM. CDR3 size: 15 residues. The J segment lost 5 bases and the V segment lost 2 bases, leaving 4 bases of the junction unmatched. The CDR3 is CASSLQGLAEETQYF. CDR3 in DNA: TGTGCCAGCAGTTTACAGGGACTAGCGGAGGAGACCCAGTACTTC.

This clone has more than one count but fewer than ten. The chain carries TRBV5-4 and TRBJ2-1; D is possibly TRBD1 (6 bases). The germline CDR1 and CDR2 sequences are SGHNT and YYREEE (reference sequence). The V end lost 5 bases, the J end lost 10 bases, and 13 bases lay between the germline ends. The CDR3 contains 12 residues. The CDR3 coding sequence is TGTGCCAGCAGAAATACAGGGTGGGAGCAGTTCTTC. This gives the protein CASRNTGWEQFF.